What follows describes a single T cell receptor (beta chain). These data are taken from a study of blood T cell repertoires in COVID-19. Study processing details: By means of reference gene primer amplification, nucleated cell counts were estimated. Measured with immunoSEQ multiplex PCR; TCRdb has only the in-frame clones, and not every one. V, J and clone size reflect that table, while D and trimming were determined from the DNA. The sample consists of 150,000 to 200,000 clones, approximately 83% of them appearing once. The sequencing input was peripheral blood. This TCR was recovered from a human donor with acute or convalescent COVID-19. The donor label of this sample is uncertain.

CDR3 nucleotides: TGTGCCAGCAGCATACGACAGGGTTGGGGGTACGAGCAGTACTTC. It is translated as CASSIRQGWGYEQYF. The J gene is TRBJ2-7, the V gene TRBV3-1 (or the pseudogene TRBV3-2); 7 positions agree with TRBD1. CDR1 is LGHDT and CDR2 is YNNKEL in the germline V gene (reference sequence). The CDR3 loop spans 15 amino acids. Losses at the gene ends were 5 bases for V and 4 bases for J; bases not matched to a gene: 11.